What follows are 11 T cell receptor beta chains derived from one specimen sequenced in a study. One entry per CDR3 protein, called by TCRdb with MiXCR from the RT-PCR reads. The table lists about 700,000 distinct CDR3 sequences, 12% to 15% of them singletons. The source material was memory CD4+ T cells from blood. Every receptor here comes from a female donor in good health, serving as a healthy control.

The chain couples TRBV11-2 to TRBJ2-3, with 8 bases fitting TRBD2. V lost 5 bases and J lost 2; bases outside the gene matches: 9. The CDR3 is 16 residues long. Germline CDR1 reads SGHAT; CDR2 reads FQNNGV. The CDR3 nucleotides read TGTGCCAGCAGCCGAGCACTAGCGGATGCCACAGATACGCAGTATTTT. Its protein product is CASSRALADATDTQYF.

The chain has TRBV7-9 and TRBJ2-3; TRBD2 agrees at 8 bases. The CDR3 consists of 15 residues. The V segment lost 5 bases and the J segment 4 bases; nucleotides outside the gene matches: 8. The V gene's germline CDR1 is SEHNR and CDR2 FQNEAQ (reference sequence). CDR3 in DNA: TGTGCCAGCAGCCCAAGCGGGAGCGGTGCAGATACGCAGTATTTT. It translates to CASSPSGSGADTQYF.

The chain links TRBV5-1 to TRBJ1-5, with TRBD1 matching over 9 bases. Germline assignment: CDR1 SGHRS and CDR2 YFSETQ. J gave up 3 bases and V 3 bases, and 4 bases lay outside the gene matches. The CDR3 has 15 amino acids. In DNA, the CDR3 is TGCGCCAGCAGCTGGGGACAGGGAGACAATCAGCCCCAGCATTTT. It specifies CASSWGQGDNQPQHF.

Ten or more counts support this clonotype. The chain is built from TRBV12-3 or TRBV12-4 and TRBJ2-1, with TRBD2 matching 7 bases. This CDR3 contains 15 residues. With V trimmed by 5 bases and J by 0 bases, 4 bases remained unmatched. CDR3 in amino acids: CASSKAGSSYNEQFF. CDR3 nucleotides: TGTGCCAGCAGTAAAGCGGGGAGCTCCTACAATGAGCAGTTCTTC.

V and J are TRBV7-2 and TRBJ2-2; D is uncertain. Deletions cut 1 base from V and 6 bases from J, with 9 bases between. CDR3 length: 14 residues. Germline V gene data show CDR1 as SGHTA and CDR2 as FQGNSA. The CDR3 loop reads CASSLVMAAGELFF. CDR3 in DNA: TGTGCCAGCAGCTTAGTCATGGCGGCCGGGGAGCTGTTTTTT.

V gene TRBV12-3 or TRBV12-4 combines with J gene TRBJ2-1; 10 positions match TRBD2. Trimming cost V 3 bases and J 8 bases; bases outside gene matches: 7. The CDR3 is 15 amino acids. CDR3 loop: CASSFVAGGRDEQFF. CDR3 DNA sequence: TGTGCCAGCAGTTTCGTAGCGGGGGGCCGCGATGAGCAGTTCTTC.

This clonotype was seen at least ten times. The CDR3 protein is CSASDGTGGNYGYTF. CDR3 DNA sequence: TGCAGTGCTAGCGACGGGACAGGGGGGAACTATGGCTACACCTTC. V and J are TRBV20-1 and TRBJ1-2, with 11 bases identical to TRBD1. Germline loops: CDR1 DFQATT, CDR2 SNEGSKA (reference sequence). Trimming removed 3 bases from V and 2 bases from J; junction bases left unmatched: 5. There are 15 residues in the CDR3.

The V gene is TRBV30, the J gene TRBJ1-2; D ambiguous. The CDR3 contains 13 residues. The germline V gene encodes CDR1 GTSNPN and CDR2 SVGIG (reference sequence). Trimming removed 5 bases at V and 3 bases at J, with 13 bases between. CDR3: CAWSRGSDYGYTF. DNA of the CDR3: TGTGCCTGGTCTCGAGGGTCTGACTATGGCTACACCTTC.

The chain carries TRBV7-2 and TRBJ2-3; 9 bases match TRBD2. Per germline, CDR1 SGHTA and CDR2 FQGNSA. Germline trimming cut 6 bases from V and 2 bases from J; bases unmatched to any gene: 6. The CDR3 totals 15 residues. The CDR3 spells CASRRGGGYTDTQYF. CDR3 coding DNA: TGTGCCAGCAGACGCGGGGGGGGCTACACAGATACGCAGTATTTT.

The V gene is TRBV20-1, the J gene TRBJ1-4; TRBD1 is a possible D gene (6 bases). Germline-derived CDR1 and CDR2 are DFQATT and SNEGSKA (reference sequence). The CDR3 contains 17 residues. Trimming removed 3 bases from V and 5 bases from J, with 22 bases in between. The CDR3 here is CSARDRQTVSSNEKLFF. CDR3 nucleotide sequence: TGCAGTGCTAGGGACAGACAGACAGTCTCCTCCAATGAAAAACTGTTTTTT.

This clonotype has just a few counts. The V call is TRBV27, the J call TRBJ2-2; TRBD2 might be the D (5 bases). The ends were cut back, 2 bases at V and 5 bases at J, with 12 bases in the middle. This CDR3 spans 15 amino acids. The germline V gene encodes CDR1 MNHEY and CDR2 SMNVEV (reference sequence). CDR3 protein: CASSLEGRLTGELFF. The CDR3 bases are TGTGCCAGCAGTTTAGAGGGCAGGTTGACCGGGGAGCTGTTTTTT.